This T cell receptor (beta chain) emerged from a study of T cells in Graves' hyperthyroidism and ophthalmopathy. TCR beta CDR3 regions were amplified from RNA. First-round RT-PCR targeting the TCR CDR3 was performed with the HTBI primer set. TCRdb fed the multiplex PCR reads into MiXCR, producing one record per CDR3 protein. The sample records about 340,000 distinct CDR3 sequences, approximately 22% being singletons. With 1 base removed from V and 3 bases from J, the gap between germline ends came to 9 bases. Germline V gene sequence: CDR1 SGHTA, CDR2 FQGNSA. CDR3 length: 15 residues. This clonotype was seen a handful of times.

The TCR was taken from a woman in her fifties or sixties with Graves' hyperthyroidism. Specimen: blood. The chain recombines TRBV7-2 with TRBJ2-2; the D is unclear. For the CDR3, the DNA is TGTGCCAGCAGCTTAGATCGACGGCACACCGGGGAGCTGTTTTTT. It encodes CASSLDRRHTGELFF.